This TCR beta chain comes out of a study of T cell responses to AZD1222 COVID-19 vaccine. Germline CDR1 SEHNR, CDR2 FQNEAQ (reference sequence). Between the trimmed V and J ends, which lost 1 base and 0 bases, there was a span of 10 bases. The CDR3 runs to 15 residues. Method: immunoSEQ multiplex PCR; TCRdb's copy keeps in-frame clones and lacks some. The sample includes approximately 100,000 clones, 87% seen only once; the top ten take 2% to 2.5%. The chain recombines TRBV7-9 with TRBJ2-7; TRBD1 might be the D (6 bases). The sequences come from peripheral blood, collected 28 days after the second AZD1222 dose. The receptor comes from an adult who received the AZD1222 COVID-19 vaccine. CDR3 coding DNA: TGTGCCAGCAGCTTAGTGACAGGCCGCTCCTACGAGCAGTACTTC. Translation: CASSLVTGRSYEQYF.